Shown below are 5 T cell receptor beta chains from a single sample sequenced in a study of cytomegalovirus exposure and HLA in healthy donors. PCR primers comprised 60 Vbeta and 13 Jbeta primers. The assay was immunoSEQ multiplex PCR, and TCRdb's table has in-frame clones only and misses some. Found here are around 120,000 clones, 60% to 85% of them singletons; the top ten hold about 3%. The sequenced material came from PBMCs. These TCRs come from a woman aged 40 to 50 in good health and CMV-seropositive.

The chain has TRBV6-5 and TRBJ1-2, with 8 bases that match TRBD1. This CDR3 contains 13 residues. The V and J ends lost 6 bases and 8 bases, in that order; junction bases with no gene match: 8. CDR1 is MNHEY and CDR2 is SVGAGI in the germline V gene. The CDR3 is CASSAVDREGYTF. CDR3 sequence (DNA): TGTGCCAGCAGCGCCGTGGACAGGGAAGGCTACACCTTC.

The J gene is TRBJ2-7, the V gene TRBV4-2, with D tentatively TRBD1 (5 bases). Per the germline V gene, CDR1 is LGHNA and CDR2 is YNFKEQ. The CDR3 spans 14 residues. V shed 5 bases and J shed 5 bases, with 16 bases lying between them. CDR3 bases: TGTGCCAGCAGCTCCCGTGGGCAGGGTAACGAGCAGTACTTC. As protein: CASSSRGQGNEQYF.

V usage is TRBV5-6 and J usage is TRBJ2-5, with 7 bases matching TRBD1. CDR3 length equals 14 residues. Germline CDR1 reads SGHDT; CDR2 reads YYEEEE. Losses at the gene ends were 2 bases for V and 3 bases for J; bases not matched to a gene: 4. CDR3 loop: CASSLAGTEETQYF. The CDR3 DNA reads TGTGCCAGCAGCTTAGCCGGGACAGAAGAGACCCAGTACTTC.

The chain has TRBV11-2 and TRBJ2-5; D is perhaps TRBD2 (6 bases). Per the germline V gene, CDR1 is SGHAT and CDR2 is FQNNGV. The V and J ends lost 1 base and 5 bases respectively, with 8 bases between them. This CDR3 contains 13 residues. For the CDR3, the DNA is TGTGCCAGCAGCTTAGGGGGGGAGGAGACCCAGTACTTC. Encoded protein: CASSLGGEETQYF. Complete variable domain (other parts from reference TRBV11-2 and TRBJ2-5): EAGVAQSPRYKIIEKRQSVAFWCNPISGHATLYWYQQILGQGPKLLIQFQNNGVVDDSQLPKDRFSAERLKGVDSTLKIQPAKLEDSAVYLCASSLGGEETQYFGPGTRLLVL.

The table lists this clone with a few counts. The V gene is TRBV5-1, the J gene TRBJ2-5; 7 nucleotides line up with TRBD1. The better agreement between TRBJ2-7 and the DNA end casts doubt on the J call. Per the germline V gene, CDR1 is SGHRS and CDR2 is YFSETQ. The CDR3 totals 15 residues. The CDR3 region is CASSLTGTADYEQYF. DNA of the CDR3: TGCGCCAGCAGCTTAACCGGGACAGCGGACTACGAGCAGTACTTC.